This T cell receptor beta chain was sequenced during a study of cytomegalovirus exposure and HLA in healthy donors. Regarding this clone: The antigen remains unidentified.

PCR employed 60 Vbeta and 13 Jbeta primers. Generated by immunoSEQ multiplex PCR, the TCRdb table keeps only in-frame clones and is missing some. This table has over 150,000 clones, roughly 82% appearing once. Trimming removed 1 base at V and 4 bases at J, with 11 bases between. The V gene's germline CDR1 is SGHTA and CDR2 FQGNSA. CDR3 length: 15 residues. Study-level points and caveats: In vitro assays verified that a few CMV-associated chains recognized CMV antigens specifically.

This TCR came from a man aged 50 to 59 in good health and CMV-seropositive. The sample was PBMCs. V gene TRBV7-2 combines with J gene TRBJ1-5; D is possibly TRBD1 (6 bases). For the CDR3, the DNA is TGTGCCAGCAGCTTAGATGGGGGCGCGAATCAGCCCCAGCATTTT. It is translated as CASSLDGGANQPQHF.